These T cell receptor beta chains were read from a single sample in a study of PD-L1 blockade in urothelial cancer. The data were produced by immunoSEQ multiplex PCR, yet TCRdb's version contains in-frame clones alone and is incomplete. The table lists about 50,000 clones, around 84% of them singletons, with about 20% in the top ten. The sample was PBMCs, taken around atezolizumab (anti-PD-L1) treatment. Receptor source: a man in his fifties or sixties with urothelial cancer. The CDR3 runs from the conserved cysteine through the conserved F or W. D genes are given only for firm matches. A clone size is listed for some rows: how often the clone was seen (once, few, many), or a class if it is expanded.

cdr3_aa: CASSRSFNEKLFF; cdr3_nt: TGTGCCAGCTCACGCAGTTTCAATGAAAAACTGTTTTTT; v_call: TRBV18; clone_size: .; j_call: TRBJ1-4; d_call: .
cdr3_aa: CASSGPGAGGGEQYF; cdr3_nt: TGTGCCAGCAGTGGGCCAGGAGCGGGGGGCGGCGAGCAGTACTTC; v_call: TRBV2; clone_size: .; j_call: TRBJ2-7; d_call: TRBD2
cdr3_aa: CASSWGRKGLTTEAFF; cdr3_nt: TGCGCCAGCAGCTGGGGTAGGAAGGGGCTTACGACTGAAGCTTTCTTT; v_call: TRBV5-1; clone_size: .; j_call: TRBJ1-1; d_call: .
cdr3_aa: CASSTGQNTEAFF; cdr3_nt: TGTGCCAGCAGCACGGGACAGAACACTGAAGCTTTCTTT; v_call: TRBV7-9; clone_size: .; j_call: TRBJ1-1; d_call: .
cdr3_aa: CAIRTSGGNEQFF; cdr3_nt: TGTGCCATCAGGACCTCCGGGGGCAATGAGCAGTTCTTC; v_call: TRBV10-3; clone_size: once; j_call: TRBJ2-1; d_call: .
cdr3_aa: CASSFRVNSNQPQHF; cdr3_nt: TGTGCCAGCAGTTTCAGGGTCAATAGCAATCAGCCCCAGCATTTT; v_call: TRBV28; clone_size: .; j_call: TRBJ1-5; d_call: .
cdr3_aa: CASSFLGGGYGYTF; cdr3_nt: TGTGCCAGCAGTTTCTTAGGGGGCGGCTATGGCTACACCTTC; v_call: TRBV27; clone_size: .; j_call: TRBJ1-2; d_call: TRBD1
cdr3_aa: CASSKLAGGLETQYF; cdr3_nt: TGTGCCAGCAGTAAATTAGCGGGGGGTCTTGAGACCCAGTACTTC; v_call: TRBV2; clone_size: .; j_call: TRBJ2-5; d_call: TRBD2
cdr3_aa: CASSLSGTGGGYTF; cdr3_nt: TGTGCCAGCTCACTTTCCGGGACAGGGGGAGGCTACACCTTC; v_call: TRBV18; clone_size: .; j_call: TRBJ1-2; d_call: TRBD1
cdr3_aa: CASRIGGEGTDTQYF; cdr3_nt: TGTGCCAGCAGAATCGGTGGGGAGGGAACAGATACGCAGTATTTT; v_call: TRBV6-5; clone_size: .; j_call: TRBJ2-3; d_call: TRBD2
cdr3_aa: CASSLDSRTDNNEKLFF; cdr3_nt: TGTGCCAGCAGCTTAGATTCTAGGACAGATAATAATGAAAAACTGTTTTTT; v_call: TRBV11-2; clone_size: .; j_call: TRBJ1-4; d_call: .
cdr3_aa: CASSALATSGGEETQYF; cdr3_nt: TGTGCCAGCAGCGCCCTGGCGACTAGCGGGGGGGAAGAGACCCAGTACTTC; v_call: TRBV9; clone_size: .; j_call: TRBJ2-5; d_call: TRBD2
cdr3_aa: CSASTYNEQFF; cdr3_nt: TGCAGTGCTAGCACTTACAATGAGCAGTTCTTC; v_call: TRBV20-1; clone_size: .; j_call: TRBJ2-1; d_call: .
cdr3_aa: CASSRDSITPQHF; cdr3_nt: TGTGCCAGCAGTCGGGACTCGATTACGCCCCAGCATTTT; v_call: TRBV27; clone_size: .; j_call: TRBJ1-5; d_call: .
cdr3_aa: CASSSRIVARDTEAFF; cdr3_nt: TGTGCCAGCAGCTCCAGAATCGTGGCACGGGACACTGAAGCTTTCTTT; v_call: TRBV7-8; clone_size: .; j_call: TRBJ1-1; d_call: .
cdr3_aa: CASSLDSGELREKLFF; cdr3_nt: TGTGCCAGCAGCCTCGACTCGGGGGAGCTCCGTGAAAAACTGTTTTTT; v_call: TRBV11-2; clone_size: .; j_call: TRBJ1-4; d_call: .
cdr3_aa: CASSSSGKETQYF; cdr3_nt: TGCGCCAGCAGTTCTAGCGGGAAAGAGACCCAGTACTTC; v_call: TRBV10-1; clone_size: .; j_call: TRBJ2-5; d_call: TRBD2
cdr3_aa: CASSLSRGTDTQYF; cdr3_nt: TGTGCCAGCAGTTTATCCCGCGGCACAGATACGCAGTATTTT; v_call: TRBV27; clone_size: once; j_call: TRBJ2-3; d_call: .
cdr3_aa: CASSPGGLAVYEQYF; cdr3_nt: TGTGCCAGCAGCCCAGGGGGACTAGCGGTCTACGAGCAGTACTTC; v_call: TRBV7-3; clone_size: .; j_call: TRBJ2-7; d_call: TRBD2
cdr3_aa: CASSGQREGFEQYF; cdr3_nt: TGTGCCAGCAGCGGCCAGCGGGAGGGCTTCGAGCAGTACTTC; v_call: TRBV9; clone_size: .; j_call: TRBJ2-7; d_call: TRBD2
cdr3_aa: CASSLSTNSGEQFF; cdr3_nt: TGCGCCAGCAGCTTGTCCACCAATTCGGGTGAGCAGTTCTTC; v_call: TRBV5-1; clone_size: once; j_call: TRBJ2-1; d_call: .
cdr3_aa: CASSDSGDLGGSQHF; cdr3_nt: TGCGCCAGCAGTGACTCCGGAGACCTCGGGGGGTCCCAGCATTTT; v_call: TRBV10-2; clone_size: once; j_call: TRBJ1-5; d_call: .
cdr3_aa: CAWSVIQAPNQPQHF; cdr3_nt: TGTGCCTGGAGTGTAATTCAGGCTCCGAATCAGCCCCAGCATTTT; v_call: TRBV30; clone_size: .; j_call: TRBJ1-5; d_call: .
cdr3_aa: CAGPQGAGQPQHF; cdr3_nt: TGTGCCGGGCCGCAGGGGGCAGGTCAGCCCCAGCATTTT; v_call: TRBV6-4; clone_size: .; j_call: TRBJ1-5; d_call: TRBD1
cdr3_aa: CASSPGQGDQPQHF; cdr3_nt: TGTGCCAGCAGCCCAGGACAGGGGGATCAGCCCCAGCATTTT; v_call: TRBV9; clone_size: few; j_call: TRBJ1-5; d_call: TRBD1
cdr3_aa: CASSYRRLGTEAFF; cdr3_nt: TGTGCCAGCAGTTACAGAAGGTTGGGCACTGAAGCTTTCTTT; v_call: TRBV5-6; clone_size: once; j_call: TRBJ1-1; d_call: .
cdr3_aa: CASSLANLGQGDF; cdr3_nt: TGTGCCAGCAGCTTAGCTAATTTGGGACAGGGGGACTTC; v_call: TRBV11-2; clone_size: few; j_call: TRBJ2-7; d_call: TRBD1
cdr3_aa: CASKFRGQGAFDYGYTF; cdr3_nt: TGTGCCAGCAAATTCCGGGGACAGGGGGCTTTTGACTATGGCTACACCTTC; v_call: TRBV19; clone_size: .; j_call: TRBJ1-2; d_call: TRBD1
cdr3_aa: CASRVLVGEAYEQYF; cdr3_nt: TGTGCCAGCAGAGTACTAGTGGGGGAGGCTTACGAGCAGTACTTC; v_call: TRBV2; clone_size: .; j_call: TRBJ2-7; d_call: .
cdr3_aa: CAWGTDSNQPQHF; cdr3_nt: TGTGCCTGGGGGACAGATTCTAATCAGCCCCAGCATTTT; v_call: TRBV5-4; clone_size: .; j_call: TRBJ1-5; d_call: TRBD1
cdr3_aa: CASSAPGVTGGYTF; cdr3_nt: TGCGCCAGCAGCGCGCCAGGGGTAACGGGAGGCTACACCTTC; v_call: TRBV5-1; clone_size: .; j_call: TRBJ1-2; d_call: .
cdr3_aa: CASSLGGGSYEQYF; cdr3_nt: TGTGCCAGCAGCTTAGGCGGCGGATCCTACGAGCAGTACTTC; v_call: TRBV7-2; clone_size: .; j_call: TRBJ2-7; d_call: .
cdr3_aa: CASRPGTGQMNTEAFF; cdr3_nt: TGTGCCAGCAGACCCGGGACAGGGCAAATGAACACTGAAGCTTTCTTT; v_call: TRBV2; clone_size: few; j_call: TRBJ1-1; d_call: TRBD1
cdr3_aa: CASSPPGTGARHEKLFF; cdr3_nt: TGCGCCAGCAGCCCCCCCGGGACAGGGGCCCGTCATGAAAAACTGTTTTTT; v_call: TRBV4-1; clone_size: .; j_call: TRBJ1-4; d_call: TRBD1
cdr3_aa: CASSQVPVSMLGETQYF; cdr3_nt: TGTGCCAGCAGCCAGGTGCCGGTCTCCATGTTGGGAGAGACCCAGTACTTC; v_call: TRBV5-4; clone_size: once; j_call: TRBJ2-5; d_call: .
cdr3_aa: CATRTSGAPLTQYF; cdr3_nt: TGTGCCACTAGGACTAGCGGGGCCCCGCTGACCCAGTACTTC; v_call: TRBV6-1; clone_size: .; j_call: TRBJ2-5; d_call: TRBD2
cdr3_aa: CASSSRVVNSPLHF; cdr3_nt: TGTGCCAGCAGTTCCAGGGTGGTGAATTCACCCCTCCACTTT; v_call: TRBV27; clone_size: .; j_call: TRBJ1-6; d_call: .
cdr3_aa: CASRVQGRTDTQYF; cdr3_nt: TGTGCCAGCAGGGTACAGGGCCGCACAGATACGCAGTATTTT; v_call: TRBV2; clone_size: .; j_call: TRBJ2-3; d_call: .
cdr3_aa: CARRSQETNTEAFF; cdr3_nt: TGTGCCAGAAGGTCGCAGGAAACGAACACTGAAGCTTTCTTT; v_call: TRBV5-3; clone_size: .; j_call: TRBJ1-1; d_call: .
cdr3_aa: CASSESEGPLYPRTIYF; cdr3_nt: TGCGCCAGCAGTGAGTCGGAGGGGCCGCTCTATCCACGGACCATATATTTT; v_call: TRBV10-2; clone_size: .; j_call: TRBJ1-3; d_call: .
cdr3_aa: CASSLDGGAPYEQYF; cdr3_nt: TGTGCCAGCAGCTTAGACGGGGGGGCTCCCTACGAGCAGTACTTC; v_call: TRBV7-8; clone_size: .; j_call: TRBJ2-7; d_call: TRBD2
cdr3_aa: CASRKPGQGAHEQYF; cdr3_nt: TGTGCCAGCAGAAAGCCGGGACAGGGGGCCCACGAGCAGTACTTC; v_call: TRBV6-5; clone_size: .; j_call: TRBJ2-7; d_call: TRBD1
cdr3_aa: CASSGPGLVEKLFF; cdr3_nt: TGTGCCAGCAGCGGCCCAGGATTAGTTGAAAAACTGTTTTTT; v_call: TRBV11-2; clone_size: .; j_call: TRBJ1-4; d_call: .
cdr3_aa: CASSSGLQETQYF; cdr3_nt: TGTGCCAGCAGCTCCGGACTACAAGAGACCCAGTACTTC; v_call: TRBV5-5; clone_size: once; j_call: TRBJ2-5; d_call: .
cdr3_aa: CASSLDRGNAEAFF; cdr3_nt: TGTGCCAGCAGCCTGGACAGGGGAAATGCTGAAGCTTTCTTT; v_call: TRBV4-2; clone_size: .; j_call: TRBJ1-1; d_call: TRBD1
cdr3_aa: CASSSTGFGETQYF; cdr3_nt: TGCGCCAGCAGTTCTACAGGGTTCGGGGAGACCCAGTACTTC; v_call: TRBV5-1; clone_size: .; j_call: TRBJ2-5; d_call: .
cdr3_aa: CASSSGTGLTGELFF; cdr3_nt: TGTGCCAGCAGCTCCGGGACAGGGCTAACCGGGGAGCTGTTTTTT; v_call: TRBV13; clone_size: .; j_call: TRBJ2-2; d_call: TRBD1
cdr3_aa: CASSPGQGNYGYTF; cdr3_nt: TGTGCCAGCAGTCCGGGACAGGGGAACTATGGCTACACCTTC; v_call: TRBV6-5; clone_size: .; j_call: TRBJ1-2; d_call: TRBD1
cdr3_aa: CASRLSSGRVGSYNEQFF; cdr3_nt: TGTGCAAGTCGCTTATCTAGCGGGAGGGTCGGCTCCTACAATGAGCAGTTCTTC; v_call: TRBV12-2; clone_size: .; j_call: TRBJ2-1; d_call: .
cdr3_aa: CSVGSGGRGNTIYF; cdr3_nt: TGCAGCGTCGGCAGTGGAGGGCGAGGAAACACCATATATTTT; v_call: TRBV29-1; clone_size: .; j_call: TRBJ1-3; d_call: .
cdr3_aa: CASSVTGGRAFF; cdr3_nt: TGTGCCAGCAGCGTCACAGGGGGCCGAGCTTTCTTT; v_call: TRBV6-5; clone_size: .; j_call: TRBJ1-1; d_call: TRBD1
cdr3_aa: CASIQGLNYGYTF; cdr3_nt: TGTGCCAGCATTCAGGGGCTCAACTATGGCTACACCTTC; v_call: TRBV6-1; clone_size: .; j_call: TRBJ1-2; d_call: .
cdr3_aa: CSVLGTANSGANVLTF; cdr3_nt: TGCAGCGTTCTCGGGACAGCCAACTCTGGGGCCAACGTCCTGACTTTC; v_call: TRBV29-1; clone_size: once; j_call: TRBJ2-6; d_call: TRBD1
cdr3_aa: CASSPRAPGDVNQPQHF; cdr3_nt: TGTGCCAGCTCACCACGAGCTCCAGGGGACGTGAATCAGCCCCAGCATTTT; v_call: TRBV18; clone_size: .; j_call: TRBJ1-5; d_call: .